The clone carrying this TCR beta chain showed up many times. These data come from a study of T cells in Graves' hyperthyroidism and ophthalmopathy. The source material, RNA transcripts, was used to amplify TCR beta CDR3 regions. First-round RT-PCR with HTBI primers amplified the TCR CDR3 region. TCRdb reprocessed the multiplex PCR reads via MiXCR and lists one record per CDR3 protein. The data hold about 740,000 distinct CDR3 sequences, with around 13% observed a single time. The sequencing sample was made of blood. The clonotype originates from a woman between 18 and 29 years old with Graves' hyperthyroidism.

CDR3 in amino acids: CASSGQALGPQPQHF. DNA for the CDR3: TGTGCCAGCAGTGGACAGGCCTTAGGGCCTCAGCCCCAGCATTTT. The chain uses TRBV2 and TRBJ1-5; D perhaps matches TRBD1 (6 bases). CDR1 and CDR2 from the germline V gene are SNHLY and FYNNEI. Trimming pared 4 bases from V and 6 bases from J, leaving 16 bases between. The CDR3 is made up of 15 amino acids.